These 6 T cell receptor beta chains were all obtained from the same sample, sequenced in a study of shared clonotypes between healthy human individuals. This table comes from immunoSEQ multiplex PCR, and its TCRdb copy is limited to in-frame clones, with some not included. The data show over a million clones, approximately 96% seen once. The sample taken for sequencing was naive CD4+ T cells sorted from blood. Subset described: CD45RA+ positively selected. The receptors shown here come from a man aged 25 to 45 in good health.

The rearrangement uses TRBV18 and TRBJ2-7; 8 nucleotides agree with TRBD2. The CDR3 has 15 amino acids. The J segment lost 7 bases and the V segment lost 4 bases, leaving 12 bases of the junction unmatched. CDR1 and CDR2 (germline): KGHSH, LQKENI. The CDR3 bases are TGTGCCAGCTCACAGGAAGCGGGAGCTCTGGGAGAGCAGTACTTC. Translation gives CASSQEAGALGEQYF.

The CDR3 coding sequence is TGTGCCAGCAGCGTCCTAACAGGGGGGGTTAACGGCTACACCTTC. This codes for CASSVLTGGVNGYTF. The chain has TRBV5-6 and TRBJ1-2; 8 nucleotides match TRBD1. Germline CDR1 SGHDT, CDR2 YYEEEE. J gave up 8 bases and V 4 bases, and 13 bases lay outside the gene matches. The CDR3 runs 15 residues.

This chain uses TRBV9 with TRBJ2-7; 8 nucleotides agree with TRBD2. V gave up 0 bases and J gave up 0 bases; unmatched junction bases: 5. This CDR3 region has 16 residues. CDR1 and CDR2 (germline): SGDLS, YYNGEE. CDR3 residues: CASSVGIAGSSYEQYF. In DNA form, the CDR3 reads TGTGCCAGCAGCGTAGGTATAGCGGGGAGCTCCTACGAGCAGTACTTC.

The rearrangement uses TRBV2 and TRBJ1-2; no clear D gene. Trimming pared 1 base from V and 8 bases from J, leaving 17 bases between. The CDR3 runs to 15 residues. Germline CDR1 is SNHLY and CDR2 is FYNNEI. The CDR3 DNA sequence: TGTGCCAGCAGTGAAGAATTTGGCCCCATGGGCGGCTACACCTTC. This gives the protein CASSEEFGPMGGYTF.

The V gene is TRBV13, the J gene TRBJ2-5; D unclear. Deletions cut 5 bases from V and 2 bases from J, with 3 bases between. In germline, CDR1 is PRHDT, CDR2 FYEKMQ (reference sequence). CDR3 length: 11 amino acids. The CDR3: CASSQQETQYF. For the CDR3, the DNA is TGTGCCAGCAGCCAGCAAGAGACCCAGTACTTC.

The chain employs TRBV27 and TRBJ2-7; 10 bases map to TRBD2. From germline, CDR1 is MNHEY and CDR2 SMNVEV (reference sequence). V was clipped by 10 bases and J by 2 bases; unmatched bases: 14. This CDR3 spans 16 amino acids. In DNA form, the CDR3 reads TGTGCCACAAAAGGACTAGCGGCTAATGAGGCCTACGAGCAGTACTTC. Encoded protein: CATKGLAANEAYEQYF.